These T cell receptor beta chains were read from a single sample in a study of molecular identifiers for immune sequencing clone quantification. TCRdb re-analysed the PCR reads in MiXCR, keeping a single row per CDR3 protein. The table shows approximately 550,000 distinct CDR3 sequences, with less than 30% occurring only once. The sample consisted of naive CD8+ T cells from blood, with Jurkat cell RNA spiked in. The receptors shown here come from a human donor in good health. Some libraries in this study had Jurkat cell RNA spiked in. Each CDR3 is given with its conserved first and last residue. A D gene is named only where the DNA matches it firmly. Not every row has a clone size; where given, it reads once, few, many or a size class.

J: TRBJ2-7
size: many
D: TRBD2
V: TRBV20-1
DNA: TGCAGTGCTCCGGAGGCTAGCGGGAGTGGATACGAGCAGTACTTC
CDR3: CSAPEASGSGYEQYF

J: TRBJ2-7
size: many
D: NA
V: TRBV4-1
DNA: TGCGCCAGCAGCCTAGCCCAGGGTTTTGGCGAGCAGTACTTC
CDR3: CASSLAQGFGEQYF

J: TRBJ2-1
size: NA
D: TRBD1
V: TRBV7-9
DNA: TGTGCCAGCAGCATGACAGGGGGGCTACTCAATGAGCAGTTCTTC
CDR3: CASSMTGGLLNEQFF

J: TRBJ2-5
size: many
D: NA
V: TRBV2
DNA: TGTGCCACCATGCACGGACAAGAGACCCAGTACTTC
CDR3: CATMHGQETQYF

J: TRBJ2-3
size: many
D: NA
V: TRBV5-5
DNA: TGTGCCAGCAGCAAGAAAGGACAGCCCACCACAGATACGCAGTATTTT
CDR3: CASSKKGQPTTDTQYF

J: TRBJ2-7
size: few
D: NA
V: TRBV5-4
DNA: TGTGCCAGCAGCTTGTTTGCAGGAGTCGAGCAGTACTTC
CDR3: CASSLFAGVEQYF

J: TRBJ2-5
size: many
D: NA
V: TRBV12-3/TRBV12-4
DNA: TGTGCCAGCAGTCGCGTTCAAGAGACCCAGTACTTC
CDR3: CASSRVQETQYF

J: TRBJ2-7
size: NA
D: TRBD1
V: TRBV27
DNA: TGTGCCAGCAGTTCACCTATGGGGGACAGGGGGCGCCACGAGCAGTACTTC
CDR3: CASSSPMGDRGRHEQYF

J: TRBJ2-3
size: NA
D: NA
V: TRBV27
DNA: TGTGCCAGCAGTCCGGGACCCTCAACCCCCACAGATACGCAGTATTTT
CDR3: CASSPGPSTPTDTQYF

J: TRBJ2-3
size: few
D: NA
V: TRBV4-1
DNA: TGCGCCAGCAGCCCAGTAGCAGATACGCAGTATTTT
CDR3: CASSPVADTQYF

J: TRBJ2-3
size: NA
D: NA
V: TRBV4-1
DNA: TGCGCCAGCAGCCAAGGGCTAGGGGCAGATACGCAGTATTTT
CDR3: CASSQGLGADTQYF

J: TRBJ1-5
size: few
D: NA
V: TRBV6-6
DNA: TGTGCCAGCAGTCACCCCCGGGACCATTCTTGGGGGCAGCCCCAGCATTTT
CDR3: CASSHPRDHSWGQPQHF

J: TRBJ2-1
size: NA
D: NA
V: TRBV6-2/TRBV6-3
DNA: TGTGCCAGCAGTTACGTGGGAGTCTACAATGAGCAGTTCTTC
CDR3: CASSYVGVYNEQFF

J: TRBJ2-7
size: NA
D: NA
V: TRBV4-1
DNA: TGCGCCAGCAGCCAAGAAAATGGGGAGTTAGAACCTTTCTACGAGCAGTACTTC
CDR3: CASSQENGELEPFYEQYF

J: TRBJ2-7
size: NA
D: TRBD1
V: TRBV6-5
DNA: TGTGCCAGCAGTTACAACAGGGGAAGCTACGAGCAGTACTTC
CDR3: CASSYNRGSYEQYF

J: TRBJ2-7
size: many
D: NA
V: TRBV20-1
DNA: TGCAGTGCTTCGATGGAGTCCTCCTCCTACGAGCAGTACTTC
CDR3: CSASMESSSYEQYF

J: TRBJ2-3
size: many
D: TRBD2
V: TRBV20-1
DNA: TGCAGTGCTAACGGGAGGGTAGATACGCAGTATTTT
CDR3: CSANGRVDTQYF

J: TRBJ1-6
size: NA
D: NA
V: TRBV7-2
DNA: TGTGCCAGCAGCTTAGACGGGATAGGGAACTCACCCCTCCACTTT
CDR3: CASSLDGIGNSPLHF

J: TRBJ2-7
size: few
D: NA
V: TRBV11-2
DNA: TGTGCCAGCAGCTTACTACTGATCTCCTACGAGCAGTACTTC
CDR3: CASSLLLISYEQYF

J: TRBJ2-2
size: NA
D: TRBD1
V: TRBV6-5
DNA: TGTGCCAGCAGTTCCTCAGGGGGTAAAACCGGGGAGCTGTTTTTT
CDR3: CASSSSGGKTGELFF

J: TRBJ2-3
size: NA
D: NA
V: TRBV7-3
DNA: TGTGCCAGCAGCTTAGGACAGGGAGGGTTAGATACGCAGTATTTT
CDR3: CASSLGQGGLDTQYF

J: TRBJ2-1
size: few
D: NA
V: TRBV7-9
DNA: TGTGCCAGCAGCCCCGGGTCGCGCGAAGGAGGTTGGGGCAATGAGCAGTTCTTC
CDR3: CASSPGSREGGWGNEQFF

J: TRBJ2-5
size: few
D: NA
V: TRBV6-5
DNA: TGTGCCAGCAGTTACTCGTTTTTGCGACAGGAACAAGAGACCCAGTACTTC
CDR3: CASSYSFLRQEQETQYF

J: TRBJ2-1
size: many
D: NA
V: TRBV30
DNA: TGTGCCTGGAGCCTCGCTTACAATGAGCAGTTCTTC
CDR3: CAWSLAYNEQFF

J: TRBJ2-5
size: few
D: NA
V: TRBV7-6
DNA: TGTGCCAGCAGCGCGGAGGGCGTCGGAGAGACCCAGTACTTC
CDR3: CASSAEGVGETQYF

J: TRBJ2-7
size: many
D: NA
V: TRBV28
DNA: TGTGCCAGCAGGCCCAACCCCTACGAGCAGTACTTC
CDR3: CASRPNPYEQYF

J: TRBJ1-3
size: few
D: TRBD1
V: TRBV7-3
DNA: TGTGCCAGCAGCCCTGACAGGGTTGCTGGAAACACCATATATTTT
CDR3: CASSPDRVAGNTIYF